A selection of T cell receptor beta chains follows, all from one sample in a study of CD8 T cells in Susac syndrome. TCRdb re-called the immunoSEQ multiplex PCR reads with MiXCR, one entry per CDR3 protein. The table has around 280,000 distinct CDR3 sequences, approximately 90% seen once. Source material: CD4+ T cells from PBMCs. These receptors were obtained from a human donor with multiple sclerosis. Both conserved end residues are part of each CDR3. The D gene is left open where the match is weak. Clone size, where shown, is once, few, many, or a class for clones that have expanded.

>TRBD2|.|TRBV20-1|TRBJ2-7
TGCAGTGCTAGAGAACTAGCGGCTACCTCCTACGAGCAGTACTTC
CSARELAATSYEQYF
>TRBD1|.|TRBV29-1|TRBJ2-1
TGCAGCGTTGAATCTCGGACAGGGCCCCCTGGGGAGCAGTTCTTC
CSVESRTGPPGEQFF
>.|.|TRBV10-3|TRBJ1-1
TGTGCCATCAGGCAACAGGGAGGGGCTGAAGCTTTCTTT
CAIRQQGGAEAFF
>.|.|TRBV19|TRBJ2-5
TGTGCCAGTAGTGCGACTAGAACCCAAGAGACCCAGTACTTC
CASSATRTQETQYF
>TRBD1|.|TRBV7-3|TRBJ2-6
TGTGCCAGCAGCCCCGACAGGGATGGGGCCAACGTCCTGACTTTC
CASSPDRDGANVLTF
>TRBD1|.|TRBV19|TRBJ2-1
TGTGCCAGTAGTATAGGGAGACAGGGAAACAATGAGCAGTTCTTC
CASSIGRQGNNEQFF
>.|once|TRBV7-9|TRBJ2-3
TGTGCCAGCAGCTTAGCGGGTTTTCGAAGGCCTCCTTTCACCAATACGCAGTATTTT
CASSLAGFRRPPFTNTQYF
>.|.|TRBV14|TRBJ2-1
TGTGCCAGCAGCCAAGCAGGTGGGCGGACTCCCTCCTACAATGAGCAGTTCTTC
CASSQAGGRTPSYNEQFF
>.|once|TRBV18|TRBJ2-1
TGTGCCAGCTCACCGGCGATGGTACCCGCTAGCCGAAACAATGAGCAGTTCTTC
CASSPAMVPASRNNEQFF
>TRBD2|.|TRBV7-2|TRBJ2-5
TGTGCCAGCAGCTTATCTAGCGGGAGGAGTGAGACCCAGTACTTC
CASSLSSGRSETQYF
>.|.|TRBV29-1|TRBJ2-1
TGCAGCGTTGGGGACCAAGGGGATGGTGAGCAGTTCTTC
CSVGDQGDGEQFF
>.|.|TRBV29-1|TRBJ2-3
TGCAGCGTTCAGATCAGCGCAGATACGCAGTATTTT
CSVQISADTQYF
>.|.|TRBV2|TRBJ1-1
TGTGCCAGCAGAATCACGAACAGGGATGGAAACACTGAAGCTTTCTTT
CASRITNRDGNTEAFF
>.|once|TRBV6-2/TRBV6-3|TRBJ1-2
TGTGCCAGCAGTTTCGGAGAGGGAGGCTACACCTTC
CASSFGEGGYTF
>TRBD2|.|TRBV7-9|TRBJ2-3
TGTGCCAGCAGCTTATATACTAGCGGGATAACAGATACGCAGTATTTT
CASSLYTSGITDTQYF